The 6 T cell receptor beta chains below were found in one sample sequenced in a study of shared clonotypes between healthy human individuals. The data were produced by immunoSEQ multiplex PCR, yet TCRdb's version contains in-frame clones alone and is incomplete. Among about 1 million clones listed, roughly 80% were seen once. The sample comprised memory CD4+ T cells sorted from blood. Sample subset: CD45RA-negative fraction. The receptors derive from a man aged 18 to 29 in good health.

The chain employs TRBV10-1 and TRBJ2-1; 7 bases are a match to TRBD2. CDR3 size: 18 residues. The V segment lost 5 bases and the J segment 7 bases; nucleotides outside the gene matches: 20. CDR1 WNHNN and CDR2 SYGVQD come from the germline V gene (reference sequence). The CDR3 is CASSKSGFGGLGVNEQFF. The CDR3 DNA reads as TGCGCCAGCAGTAAATCGGGGTTCGGGGGGTTAGGAGTGAATGAGCAGTTCTTC.

This chain links TRBV10-1 with TRBJ2-7; D not resolved. Looked up from germline, CDR1 is WNHNN and CDR2 is SYGVQD (reference sequence). Trimming removed 4 bases from V and 3 bases from J, with 13 bases in between. The CDR3 has 14 residues. CDR3: CASSAGGTIYEQYF. CDR3 nucleotides: TGCGCCAGCAGTGCTGGCGGAACTATCTACGAGCAGTACTTC.

The chain carries TRBV18 and TRBJ2-1, with TRBD1 matching 7 bases. V lost 1 base to trimming and J lost 8 bases; unmatched junction nucleotides: 2. Per the germline V gene, CDR1 is KGHSH and CDR2 is LQKENI. The CDR3 has 13 residues. CDR3 sequence reads: CASSPQQGDEQFF. Written as DNA, the CDR3 is TGTGCCAGCTCACCACAGCAGGGGGATGAGCAGTTCTTC.

This chain joins TRBV28 and TRBJ2-7, with 8 nucleotides matching TRBD2. Losses at the gene ends were 10 bases for V and 6 bases for J; bases not matched to a gene: 8. This CDR3 has 12 residues. The germline CDR1 and CDR2 sequences are MDHEN and SYDVKM. CDR3 nucleotides: TGTGCCATTTCCGGACTAGCAGGCGAGCAGTACTTC. This encodes CAISGLAGEQYF. The whole variable domain, filled in from reference TRBV28 and TRBJ2-7, reads DVKVTQSSRYLVKRTGEKVFLECVQDMDHENMFWYRQDPGLGLRLIYFSYDVKMKEKGDIPEGYSVSREKKERFSLILESASTNQTSMYLCAISGLAGEQYFGPGTRLTVT.

The V call is TRBV7-8, the J call TRBJ1-5; no definite D call. CDR1 is SGHVS, CDR2 FQNEAQ, per germline. Trimming pared 1 base from V and 5 bases from J, leaving 3 bases between. The CDR3 contains 12 residues. The CDR3: CASSLVDQPQHF. DNA for the CDR3: TGTGCCAGCAGCTTAGTCGATCAGCCCCAGCATTTT.

J is TRBJ1-5 and V is TRBV5-6; D is uncertain. This CDR3 comprises 16 residues. V was clipped by 3 bases and J by 0 bases, with 13 bases between them. From germline, CDR1 is SGHDT and CDR2 YYEEEE. CDR3 nucleotide sequence: TGTGCCAGCAGCTATGGACTTTTGAATAGCAATCAGCCCCAGCATTTT. Protein sequence: CASSYGLLNSNQPQHF.